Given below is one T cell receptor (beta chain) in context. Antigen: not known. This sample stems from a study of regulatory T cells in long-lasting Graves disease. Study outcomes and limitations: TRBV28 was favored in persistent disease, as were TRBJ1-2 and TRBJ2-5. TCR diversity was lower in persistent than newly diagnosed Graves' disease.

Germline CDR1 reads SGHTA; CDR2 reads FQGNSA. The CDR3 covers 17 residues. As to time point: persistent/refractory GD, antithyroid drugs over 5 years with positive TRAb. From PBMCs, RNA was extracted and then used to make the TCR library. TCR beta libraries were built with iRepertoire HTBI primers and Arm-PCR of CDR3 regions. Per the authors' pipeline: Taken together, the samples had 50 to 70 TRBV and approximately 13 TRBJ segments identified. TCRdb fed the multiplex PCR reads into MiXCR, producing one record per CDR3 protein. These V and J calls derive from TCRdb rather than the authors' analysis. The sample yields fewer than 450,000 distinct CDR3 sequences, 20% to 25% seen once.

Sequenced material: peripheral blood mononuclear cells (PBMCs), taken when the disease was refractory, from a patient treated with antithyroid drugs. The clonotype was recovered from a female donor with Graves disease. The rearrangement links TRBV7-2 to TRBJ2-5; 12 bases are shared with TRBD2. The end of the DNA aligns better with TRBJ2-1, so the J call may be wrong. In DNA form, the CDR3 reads TGTGCCAGCAGCCGGGGGACTAGCGGGCTGAAGTACAATGAGCAGTTCTTC. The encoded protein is CASSRGTSGLKYNEQFF.